These T cell receptor beta chains were read from a single sample in a study of cytomegalovirus exposure and HLA in healthy donors. Sequencing used immunoSEQ multiplex PCR; TCRdb keeps in-frame clones, though not all of them. The sample records 130,000 or so clones, roughly 79% being singletons. Source material: PBMCs. These receptors all come from a man aged 30 to 39 in good health and CMV-seronegative. Each CDR3 is given with its conserved first and last residue. D genes are given only for firm matches. Expanded clones are given a class, and other clones once, few, many or no size at all.

>-|few|TRBJ1-1|TRBV13
CASSLGQGYTEAFF
TGTGCCAGCAGCTTAGGACAGGGCTACACTGAAGCTTTCTTT
>-|-|TRBJ2-1|TRBV4-3
CASSQAWGGLNEQFF
TGCGCCAGCAGCCAGGCATGGGGCGGATTAAATGAGCAGTTCTTC
>TRBD1|-|TRBJ2-7|TRBV4-1
CASSQVRDRVYEQYF
TGCGCCAGCAGCCAGGTCCGGGACAGGGTCTACGAGCAGTACTTC
>TRBD1|-|TRBJ1-1|TRBV30
CAWSPIGQGGAFF
TGTGCCTGGAGTCCCATCGGACAGGGAGGAGCTTTCTTT
>-|once|TRBJ1-2|TRBV30
CAWSSDSSGYTF
TGTGCCTGGAGTTCCGACTCGAGTGGCTACACCTTC
>TRBD1|-|TRBJ2-7|TRBV27
CASRGRTGSYEQYF
TGTGCCAGCAGGGGGAGGACAGGGTCCTACGAGCAGTACTTC
>-|-|TRBJ2-7|TRBV28
CASSSPRARGYEQYF
TGTGCCAGCAGTTCCCCGCGGGCCAGGGGCTACGAGCAGTACTTC
>-|-|TRBJ2-7|TRBV28
CASRRSGTSYEQYF
TGTGCCAGCAGGCGATCAGGGACTTCCTACGAGCAGTACTTC
>-|-|TRBJ2-7|TRBV7-6
CASSLVSGSPRIYEQYF
TGTGCCAGCAGCTTAGTAAGTGGGAGCCCTCGGATCTACGAGCAGTACTTC
>-|-|TRBJ1-5|TRBV2
CASSEGGFYSNQPQHF
TGTGCCAGCAGTGAAGGAGGATTTTATAGCAATCAGCCCCAGCATTTT
>-|-|TRBJ1-1|TRBV6-6
CASSYDSLNTEAFF
TGTGCCAGCAGTTATGACTCGTTGAACACTGAAGCTTTCTTT
>TRBD1|-|TRBJ1-2|TRBV2
CARPTGIYGYTF
TGTGCCAGACCGACAGGGATCTATGGCTACACCTTC
>TRBD1|-|TRBJ2-7|TRBV5-6
CASSLRRTGNIYEQYF
TGTGCCAGCAGCTTGAGGAGGACAGGGAATATCTACGAGCAGTACTTC
>-|-|TRBJ1-2|TRBV9
CASGELHGYTF
TGTGCCAGCGGGGAGCTGCATGGCTACACCTTC
>-|-|TRBJ2-1|TRBV5-6
CASSPPETKRVGNEQFF
TGTGCCAGCAGCCCCCCGGAGACTAAAAGAGTCGGCAATGAGCAGTTCTTC
>-|-|TRBJ1-1|TRBV2
CASIQQGVGTEAFF
TGTGCCAGCATCCAACAGGGTGTCGGCACTGAAGCTTTCTTT
>TRBD1|-|TRBJ1-1|TRBV5-1
CASTKQGDAEAFF
TGCGCCAGCACAAAACAGGGGGACGCTGAAGCTTTCTTT
>TRBD2|-|TRBJ2-1|TRBV6-6
CASSSLAGVNEQFF
TGTGCCAGCAGTTCCCTTGCGGGAGTAAATGAGCAGTTCTTC
>TRBD2|-|TRBJ2-1|TRBV30
CAWRVAGGPYNEQFF
TGTGCCTGGAGAGTAGCGGGAGGGCCCTACAATGAGCAGTTCTTC
>-|few|TRBJ1-5|TRBV4-2
CASSQEGGQTNQPQHF
TGTGCCAGCAGCCAAGAGGGGGGGCAGACCAATCAGCCCCAGCATTTT
>-|-|TRBJ1-2|TRBV30
CAWMGGQVANYGYTF
TGTGCCTGGATGGGGGGGCAGGTTGCTAACTATGGCTACACCTTC
>-|-|TRBJ2-7|TRBV9
CASSPLRGTPLYEQYF
TGTGCCAGCAGCCCACTTCGAGGGACACCACTTTACGAGCAGTACTTC
>-|few|TRBJ2-2|TRBV6-5
CASSYSSRGDTGELFF
TGTGCCAGCAGTTACTCGAGCAGGGGCGACACCGGGGAGCTGTTTTTT
>-|-|TRBJ2-2|TRBV2
CASSAGTNTGELFF
TGTGCCAGCAGTGCGGGTACGAACACCGGGGAGCTGTTTTTT
>-|once|TRBJ1-5|TRBV27
CASSWGRGSQPQHF
TGTGCCAGCAGTTGGGGGCGTGGGAGTCAGCCCCAGCATTTT
>-|once|TRBJ1-2|TRBV29-1
CSVPQGPNYGYTF
TGCAGCGTCCCTCAGGGGCCTAACTATGGCTACACCTTC
>TRBD2|-|TRBJ2-7|TRBV5-1
CASSSRTSGTTYEQYF
TGCGCCAGCAGCTCCAGGACTAGCGGTACCACCTACGAGCAGTACTTC
>-|few|TRBJ1-6|TRBV21-1
CASSKVKRDNSPLHF
TGTGCCAGCAGCAAAGTTAAGCGGGATAATTCACCCCTCCACTTT
>TRBD1|-|TRBJ1-1|TRBV28
CASLTGYMNTEAFF
TGTGCCAGCCTGACAGGGTACATGAACACTGAAGCTTTCTTT